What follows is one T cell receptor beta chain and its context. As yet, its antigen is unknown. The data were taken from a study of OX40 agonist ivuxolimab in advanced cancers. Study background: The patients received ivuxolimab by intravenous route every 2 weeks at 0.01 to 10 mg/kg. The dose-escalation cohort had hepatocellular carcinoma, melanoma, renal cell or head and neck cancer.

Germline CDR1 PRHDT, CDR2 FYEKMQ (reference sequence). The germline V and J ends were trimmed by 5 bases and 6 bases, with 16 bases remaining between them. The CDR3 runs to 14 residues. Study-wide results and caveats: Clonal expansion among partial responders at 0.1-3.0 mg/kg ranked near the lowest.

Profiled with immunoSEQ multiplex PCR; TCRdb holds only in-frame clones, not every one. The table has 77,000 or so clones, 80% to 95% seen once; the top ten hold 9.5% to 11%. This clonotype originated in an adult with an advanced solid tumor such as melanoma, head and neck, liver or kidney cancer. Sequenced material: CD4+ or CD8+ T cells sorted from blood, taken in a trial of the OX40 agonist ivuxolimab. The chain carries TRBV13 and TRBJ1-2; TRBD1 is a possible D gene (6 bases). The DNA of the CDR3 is TGTGCCAGCAGCCCGGCCCAGGGGCTAGATGGCTACACCTTC. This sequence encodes CASSPAQGLDGYTF. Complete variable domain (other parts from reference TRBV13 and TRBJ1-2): AAGVIQSPRHLIKEKRETATLKCYPIPRHDTVYWYQQGPGQDPQFLISFYEKMQSDKGSIPDRFSAQQFSDYHSELNMSSLELGDSALYFCASSPAQGLDGYTFGSGTRLTVV.